This TCR beta chain was recorded in a study of blood T cell repertoires in COVID-19. TCRdb's table, derived via immunoSEQ multiplex PCR, lists solely in-frame clones and lacks some. The table lists 200,000 to 250,000 clones, 84% of them singletons. CDR1 and CDR2 from the germline V gene are KGHSH and LQKENI. After removal of 2 bases from V and 0 bases from J, the junction contained 7 bases not matched to a gene. The CDR3 sequence is 17 residues long. Sequencing used PBMCs or T cells enriched from blood (not recorded which). The rearrangement joins TRBV18 to TRBJ2-1; 7 bases align to TRBD1. The sequence derives from a man aged 55 to 70 who had recovered from COVID-19. CDR3 DNA sequence: TGTGCCAGCTCACCAACCGGGACAGACCTCTCCTACAATGAGCAGTTCTTC. This translates into CASSPTGTDLSYNEQFF.